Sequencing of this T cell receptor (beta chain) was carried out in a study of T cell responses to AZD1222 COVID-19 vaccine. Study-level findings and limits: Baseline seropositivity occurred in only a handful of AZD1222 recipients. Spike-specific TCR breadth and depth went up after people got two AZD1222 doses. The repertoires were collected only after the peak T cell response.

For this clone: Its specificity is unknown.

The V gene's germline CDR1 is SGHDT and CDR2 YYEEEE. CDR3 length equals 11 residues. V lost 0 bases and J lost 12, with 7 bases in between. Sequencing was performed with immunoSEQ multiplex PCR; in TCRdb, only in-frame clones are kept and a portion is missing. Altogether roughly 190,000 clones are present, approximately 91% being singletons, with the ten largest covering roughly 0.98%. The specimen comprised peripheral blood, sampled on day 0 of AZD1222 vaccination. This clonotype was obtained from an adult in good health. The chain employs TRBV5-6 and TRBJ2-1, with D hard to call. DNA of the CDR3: TGTGCCAGCAGCTTGGAAACCGTGCAGTTCTTC. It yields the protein CASSLETVQFF.